These 19 T cell receptor beta chains were all obtained from the same sample, sequenced in a study of Graves' ophthalmopathy and Graves' hyperthyroidism. The TCR beta CDR3 regions underwent amplification from RNA transcripts. First-round RT-PCR with HTBI primers preceded a second-round multiplex PCR. TCRdb re-called the multiplex PCR reads through MiXCR, storing one row per CDR3 protein. This table holds about 700,000 distinct CDR3 sequences, about 40% found once. What was sequenced was peripheral blood. Source of these receptors: an adult man with Graves' ophthalmopathy.

Points on this clonotype: Its ends do not fully match the called genes, so a read error is possible. The V gene is TRBV2, the J gene TRBJ2-7; 8 positions match TRBD2. CDR1 SNHLY and CDR2 FYNNEI come from the germline V gene. This CDR3 contains 16 residues. The chain's CDR3 is CAISAGGTSNSYEQYF. The CDR3 DNA sequence: TGTGCCATCAGTGCGGGGGGAACTTCTAACTCCTACGAGCAGTACTTC.

This clonotype turned up a few times. V usage is TRBV12-3 or TRBV12-4 and J usage is TRBJ2-7; 9 nucleotides match TRBD1. CDR3 length equals 15 residues. V lost 6 bases, J lost 2 bases, and 8 bases stayed unmatched. Here the CDR3 reads CASRLTGGATYEQYF. In DNA, the CDR3 is TGTGCCAGCAGACTGACAGGGGGGGCCACCTACGAGCAGTACTTC.

In its sample, this clonotype was seen many times. V usage is TRBV7-8 and J usage is TRBJ2-2, with TRBD1 matching 11 bases. J lost 6 bases, V lost 5 bases, and 5 bases had no gene match. The CDR3 has 15 amino acids. Per germline, CDR1 SGHVS and CDR2 FQNEAQ. DNA of the CDR3: TGTGCCAGCAGCGACGGGACAGGGGGTTCCGGGGAGCTGTTTTTT. Translated, it gives CASSDGTGGSGELFF.

As to this clonotype: A much larger clone lies a single base off, so this may be a read error. The chain has TRBV7-2 and TRBJ2-7; 8 nucleotides agree with TRBD2. The germline gives CDR1 SGHTA, CDR2 FQGNSA. J was trimmed by 7 bases and V by 6 bases; bases with no gene match: 11. CDR3 length: 14 amino acids. This chain's CDR3 is CASRRLARGLEQYF. DNA for the CDR3: TGTGCCAGCAGACGACTAGCGAGGGGTCTGGAGCAGTACTTC.

CDR3 loop: CASSLAGAGEPQHF. Here the CDR3 DNA reads TGTGCCAGCAGCTTAGCGGGGGCGGGGGAGCCCCAGCATTTT. This rearrangement joins TRBV7-3 to TRBJ1-5; D possibly corresponds to TRBD1 (6 bases). The germline V gene encodes CDR1 SGHTA and CDR2 FQGTGA. The CDR3 contains 14 residues. V lost 2 bases and J 8 bases, leaving 13 bases between the germline ends.

This clonotype was counted only a few times. The chain employs TRBV27 and TRBJ1-5; D gene ambiguous. CDR1 and CDR2 (germline): MNHEY, SMNVEV (reference sequence). The CDR3 loop spans 15 amino acids. Trimming stripped 4 bases from V and 2 bases from J, with 12 bases between. The CDR3 nucleotides read TGTGCCAGCAGTTACAGTTCGGCGGGCAATCAGCCCCAGCATTTT. Translation gives CASSYSSAGNQPQHF.

This clonotype was found a few times. The chain links TRBV5-5 to TRBJ1-5; 7 positions match TRBD1. The V gene end was trimmed by 2 bases and the J gene end by 1 base; junction bases not matched to a gene: 3. The germline gives CDR1 SGHKS, CDR2 YYEKEE (reference sequence). The CDR3 extends over 15 amino acids. This chain's CDR3 is CASSLRGRSNQPQHF. As DNA, the CDR3 is TGTGCCAGCAGCTTAAGGGGGCGCAGCAATCAGCCCCAGCATTTT.

As to this clonotype: One end of the junction varies from germline; a read error may be responsible. The rearrangement joins TRBV19 to TRBJ1-1; possible D gene TRBD1, 5 bases. The germline CDR1 and CDR2 sequences are LNHDA and SQIVND (reference sequence). The CDR3 spans 14 residues. The CDR3 reads CASSPDVTDTQAFF. The CDR3 DNA is TGTGCCAGTAGCCCGGACGTCACGGACACTCAAGCTTTCTTT.

This clonotype was recorded many times. The V gene is TRBV9, the J gene TRBJ2-6; 7 bases align to TRBD1. Germline values: CDR1 SGDLS, CDR2 YYNGEE. V gave up 4 bases and J gave up 1 base; unmatched junction bases: 11. The CDR3 covers 18 residues. CDR3 DNA sequence: TGTGCCAGCAGCCCTCACCCACGACAGGGATCTGGGGCCAACGTCCTGACTTTC. Translation gives CASSPHPRQGSGANVLTF.

The rearrangement links TRBV4-2 to TRBJ2-5, with a possible D match to TRBD1 (6 bases). Germline V CDR1 and CDR2: LGHNA, YNFKEQ. This CDR3 contains 14 residues. Trimming took 3 bases from V and 5 from J, leaving 13 bases between them. This CDR3 is CASSQNREMETQYF. The CDR3 nucleotides read TGTGCCAGCAGCCAGAACAGGGAAATGGAGACCCAGTACTTC.

This clonotype has more than one count but fewer than ten. The chain uses TRBV4-1 and TRBJ2-2, with a tentative D call TRBD1 (5 bases). CDR3 size: 15 residues. V was trimmed by 6 bases and J by 4 bases, leaving 15 bases between them. Germline V gene sequence: CDR1 MGHRA, CDR2 YSYEKL. The CDR3 nucleotides are TGCGCCAGCAGTCAGGGAACTGGTGGCACCGGGGAGCTGTTTTTT. Its protein product is CASSQGTGGTGELFF.

This clonotype appeared many times. The J gene is TRBJ1-2, the V gene TRBV12-3 or TRBV12-4; D might be TRBD1 (6 bases). This CDR3 contains 13 residues. Trimming stripped 3 bases from V and 3 bases from J, with 8 bases between. CDR3 amino acids: CASSFQGHYGYTF. The CDR3 DNA reads as TGTGCCAGCAGTTTTCAGGGGCACTATGGCTACACCTTC.

The chain recombines TRBV19 with TRBJ1-2; TRBD1 agrees at 7 bases. Per the germline V gene, CDR1 is LNHDA and CDR2 is SQIVND (reference sequence). The trim removed 5 bases at V and 5 bases at J, leaving 20 bases unmatched. The CDR3 has 18 amino acids. CDR3 nucleotide sequence: TGTGCCAGTAGTCCCCGACAGGGAATGAACAGTCTTTTTTATGGCTACACCTTC. This sequence encodes CASSPRQGMNSLFYGYTF.

V usage is TRBV30 and J usage is TRBJ1-3, with D possibly TRBD1 on 5 matching bases. Germline V lookup: CDR1 GTSNPN, CDR2 SVGIG (reference sequence). The CDR3 runs to 15 residues. The ends were cut back, 3 bases at V and 4 bases at J, with 16 bases in the middle. DNA for the CDR3: TGTGCCTGGAGCCGACAGAGGATAACAGGAAACACCATATATTTT. Amino acid sequence: CAWSRQRITGNTIYF. Drawing the rest from reference TRBV30 and TRBJ1-3, the complete variable domain is SQTIHQWPATLVQPVGSPLSLECTVEGTSNPNLYWYRQAAGRGLQLLFYSVGIGQISSEVPQNLSASRPQDRQFILSSKKLLLSDSGFYLCAWSRQRITGNTIYFGEGSWLTVV.

This clonotype was observed a handful of times. This chain links TRBV30 with TRBJ1-5, with 7 nucleotides matching TRBD1. Germline V lookup: CDR1 GTSNPN, CDR2 SVGIG (reference sequence). The CDR3 is 15 amino acids. Trimming removed 3 bases from V and 3 bases from J; junction bases left unmatched: 8. CDR3 DNA: TGTGCCTGGAGAGGGGGCAGCACTCCCAATCAGCCCCAGCATTTT. Protein product: CAWRGGSTPNQPQHF.

This clonotype has a count of ten or more. The chain joins TRBV20-1 to TRBJ2-5; perhaps TRBD2 as D (6 bases). Trimming left V 5 bases short and J 4 bases short, with 11 bases between. The germline CDR1 and CDR2 sequences are DFQATT and SNEGSKA (reference sequence). The CDR3 spans 12 residues. CDR3 in amino acids: CSAPTRLETQYF. Written as DNA, the CDR3 is TGCAGTGCTCCGACTAGATTAGAGACCCAGTACTTC.

The chain combines TRBV9 with TRBJ1-2; D not resolved. Trimming took 4 bases from V and 4 from J, leaving 17 bases between them. Germline V lookup: CDR1 SGDLS, CDR2 YYNGEE. CDR3 length equals 15 residues. The CDR3 protein is CASSLRPSASYGYTF. The DNA for the CDR3 is TGTGCCAGCAGCCTAAGGCCTTCAGCTAGCTATGGCTACACCTTC.

This clonotype was counted a few times. The chain employs TRBV12-3 or TRBV12-4 and TRBJ1-1, with 11 bases aligning to TRBD1. The CDR3 runs 16 residues. The V and J ends lost 6 bases and 5 bases, in that order; junction bases with no gene match: 11. CDR3 sequence (DNA): TGTGCCAGCAGGCCTGTCGGACAGGGGGCGAGGACTGAAGCTTTCTTT. This encodes CASRPVGQGARTEAFF.

The V and J genes are TRBV10-2 and TRBJ2-7; 8 bases map to TRBD1. The ends lost 3 bases at V and 4 bases at J; junction bases unmatched: 8. This CDR3 region has 15 residues. The V gene's germline CDR1 is WSHSY and CDR2 SAAADI. The CDR3 is CASSERRTGRYEQYF. In DNA form, the CDR3 reads TGCGCCAGCAGTGAAAGACGGACAGGGAGGTACGAGCAGTACTTC.